This T cell receptor beta chain was captured by sequencing in a study of graft-versus-host responses after intestinal transplantation. Study context: Transplantation in recipients was multivisceral, liver-intestinal, or isolated intestinal.

Sequenced by immunoSEQ multiplex PCR; TCRdb stores in-frame clones only, minus some. In the table there are tens of thousands of clones, roughly 87% of which are singletons. Worth noting for this clone: The antigen is undetermined.

General study results and limits: GvH clones turned up in recipient marrow; some had shown up first in ileum or blood. Peak circulating GvH clone levels tracked with early post-transplant HvG declines. Patients with graft-donor T cell macrochimerism had high graft-versus-host to host-versus-graft clonal ratios in allografts.

The germline V and J ends were trimmed by 2 bases and 1 base, with 9 bases remaining between them. The CDR3 consists of 15 residues. CDR1 and CDR2 from the germline V gene are MNHEY and SVGAGI. This sample comprised PBMCs, obtained more than 950 days after transplant. The TCR sequence derives from a human patient who received an intestinal transplant, so some T cells may come from the graft donor. This chain uses TRBV6-5 with TRBJ1-3; D is unresolved. The CDR3 sequence: CASSYDVGSGNTIYF. CDR3 nucleotides: TGTGCCAGCAGTTACGATGTTGGATCTGGAAACACCATATATTTT.